The present T cell receptor beta chain was sequenced within a study of shared clonotypes between healthy human individuals (dated by TCRdb to about 2020). Study-wide context: The cohort comprised two women and a few men aged 18 to 49 years. For each donor, CD4 naive and CD4 memory were each run on three plates, CD8 naive on two plates, and CD8 memory on one plate. To estimate repertoire size and how much clonotype sharing occurs between individuals, the study deeply sequenced the blood TCR repertoires of five or six healthy adults. To increase sequencing depth and limit assay-specific biases, different laboratories used diverse techniques to prepare libraries and sequence TCR repertoires. Between about 0.94 and 8.9 billion PBMCs per donor were obtained by leukapheresis. Overall study results and their limits: Larger estimated clonotype richness was generally found for naive subsets than for memory subsets. Roughly 5.2% of naive CD4, 3.5% of naive CD8, approximately 2% of memory CD4, and around 0.42% of memory CD8 clonotypes were shared across a few donors. The small number of donors limited the genetic and exposure-history diversity represented. Compared with non-shared clonotypes, clonotypes shared by all four sorted-subset donors had higher generation probabilities. Pairwise subsampling led to the expectation that sequencing depth would affect the degree of clonotype sharing among donors. Sampling was limited to blood, and TCR repertoires in tissue likely differ from TCR repertoires in blood. Incomplete sequencing was indicated by rarefaction of sorted-subset datasets, despite the large sequencing depth.

V gives up 5 bases and J gives up 5 bases, and the segment between their germline ends measures 12 bases. CDR1 and CDR2 are drawn from the germline V gene (reference sequence): SEHNR, FQNEAQ. Inclusive of the bounding cysteine and phenylalanine, the CDR3 is 13 residues long. CDR3 DNA is the only sequence kept; it has 39 bases, read in frame from the first base. This clone was observed a single time. The antigen it recognizes is unknown. No per-base quality is available; no much larger clone lies one base away. Donors were healthy HIV-negative adults with no recently reported acute infections or vaccinations. All donors were Caucasian adults living in Nashville, Tennessee, USA. CD4+ T cells were enriched through magnetic negative selection, after which naive cells were positively selected on CD45RA and the remaining negative fraction served as the memory subset. Blood was collected by leukapheresis, and PBMCs were isolated by Ficoll-Histopaque density gradient centrifugation and then cryopreserved in liquid nitrogen vapor phase. Analytical flow cytometry was used to check the purity and quantity of each magnetically sorted T cell population. From each sorted fraction, genomic DNA was isolated and quantified by UV absorbance on a Nanodrop 2000c.

TCR CDR3 regions were amplified from genomic DNA by multiplex PCR using the deep immunoSEQ assay. For each cell subset, the extracted genomic DNA was distributed evenly across all wells of several immunoSEQ 96-well plates, and each plate served as one replicate. For sorted subsets, 200 ng of genomic DNA, equivalent to roughly 30,000 T cell genomes, went into each replicate PCR. Purified libraries were measured with a Qubit 3.0 fluorometer, size-checked on a Bioanalyzer 2100, and measured again with the KAPA Library Quantification kit. Every immunoSEQ 96-well plate was sequenced on a dedicated single-read 150-cycle Illumina NextSeq 550 flow cell. Per the source publication's procedure: Because the immunoSEQ output included only junctional sequences and no quality scores, the filtering could not be the same as the filtering used for full-length reads. To assign V/J genes and CDR3, sequences were annotated using PyIR, a Python wrapper for IgBLAST v1.9, with IMGT germline references. Reads were filtered out if the reads had weak V/J assignments (E-value above 1e-6), no CDR3, stop codons, out-of-frame junctions, or ambiguous translated residues. V3J clonotypes were defined as sequences sharing the same inferred V gene, J gene, and CDR3 amino acid sequence. To compute the percentage overlap between repertoires, the number of shared unique clonotypes was divided by the size of the smaller repertoire. Repertoire richness was assessed with RTK rarefaction, the Chao1 estimator, and Recon v2.1 estimates of unobserved clonotypes. OLGA was used to compute generation probabilities for all TCRbeta clonotypes that the gDNA method yielded from several donors. TCRdb limited this immuneACCESS table to in-frame rearrangements with V and J called. A share of clones is missing; checked studies link under half to unresolved V genes, and the rest is unexplained. V and J calls and clone size follow that table, whereas D and trimming were derived from the DNA. The sample contains 2 million to 3 million clones, approximately 93% of them found a single time. The ten largest account for approximately 0.36% of the sample.

The sequenced sample was naive CD4+ T cells from PBMCs. The cell subset or site label corresponds to: CD45RA+ positively selected. The rearrangement combines TRBV7-9 with TRBJ2-5; the D gene remains uncertain. This clonotype originated in a man aged 18 to 30 in good health. Some clones in this sample may be carry-over from other donors' samples. The CDR3 reads CASSLRVVETQYF. The DNA is as follows: TGTGCCAGCAGCCTTAGGGTCGTGGAGACCCAGTACTTC.